This T cell receptor (beta chain) stems from a study of lymphopenia after photon versus proton radiotherapy (dated by TCRdb to the late 2010s). Some background on the complete study: Photon and proton radiation therapy were compared by the study for their immunological effects in patients with gastrointestinal tumors who developed high-grade lymphopenia. The cohort included roughly 20 patients with gastrointestinal tumors who developed lymphopenia after receiving either photon or proton therapy. The study was designed to characterize how the impact on the immune system differs between the two radiation modalities. Study-wide findings and limitations: Relative stability during treatment was observed in proton-treated patients, whereas loss of naive T cells and TCR diversity and gain of effector/memory populations were observed in photon-treated patients. After the lymphocyte count nadir, photon-treated repertoires showed oligoclonal expansion, especially of CD8+ Temra cells, which drove the drop in diversity. Across the cohort, among patients who died, a greater drop in TCR diversity after the nadir was inversely correlated with overall survival time. The authors looked at the survival association only in patients who died, and they framed better survival with proton therapy as a possibility rather than a demonstrated result.

This clone was observed a single time. Which antigen it targets is not known. No clone much larger than this one lies a single base away; base qualities are absent. The protocol used for the library was the immunoSEQ multiplex PCR assay. T cell repertoires were profiled with deep sequencing of rearranged TCR beta loci together with multiparametric flow cytometry. Imported from immuneACCESS, the table was reduced by TCRdb to in-frame sequences with V and J called. These copies leave out some clones; in studies compared against another copy, an unresolved V gene accounts for under half, and the cause of the remainder is not known. The sample yields about 65,000 clones; approximately 87% were counted once. The top ten clones comprise 10% to 11% of the sample. CDR1 and CDR2 (MNHEY, SMNVEV) derive from the germline V gene (reference sequence). The CDR3 covers 14 residues, taking in both the cysteine and the phenylalanine. Of the read, only the CDR3 DNA is kept; its 42 bases are in frame from base 1. Trimming removed 6 bases from V and 1 base from J; the gene matches leave 3 bases unexplained.

This TCR came from a man aged 80 or over with esophageal cancer. Sequenced material: peripheral blood, taken from a patient treated with proton-based radiotherapy. This sequence uses TRBV27 and TRBJ1-3, and TRBD1 aligns with 7 junction nucleotides. The nucleotide sequence is given as TGTGCCAGCAGCCACAGGGGTTCTGGAAACACCATATATTTT. Its amino acids are CASSHRGSGNTIYF.